The T cell receptor (beta chain) described here comes from a study of T cells in Graves' hyperthyroidism and ophthalmopathy. In its sample, this clonotype was seen many times. Amplification of TCR beta CDR3 regions used RNA as the template. The TCR CDR3 first-round RT-PCR relied on the HTBI primer set. TCRdb ran MiXCR on the multiplex PCR reads and lists one entry per CDR3 protein. The sample yields 400,000 to 500,000 distinct CDR3 sequences, approximately 15% seen once. Patients aged 18 to 65 with hyperthyroidism were newly diagnosed, with duration under 2 months. Clinicians diagnosed patients from clinical symptoms, serum thyroxine and TRAb, thyroid ultrasound and orbital computed tomography. This CDR3 has 15 amino acids. The J segment lost 8 bases and the V segment lost 2 bases, leaving 7 bases of the junction unmatched.

Material for sequencing was blood. The source of this sequence is a woman between 18 and 30 years old with Graves' hyperthyroidism. The gene calls are TRBV12-3 or TRBV12-4 and TRBJ1-4, with 8 bases matching TRBD1. CDR3 loop: CASSLTGQGREKLFF. The CDR3, as DNA: TGTGCCAGCAGTTTAACCGGACAGGGTAGAGAAAAACTGTTTTTT.